The T cell receptor (beta chain) under discussion was sequenced for a study of cytomegalovirus exposure and HLA in healthy donors. PCR was performed using 60 Vbeta and 13 Jbeta primers. The protocol was immunoSEQ multiplex PCR, while the TCRdb copy is restricted to in-frame clones and leaves out a portion. The sample carries 300,000 or so clones, 80% to 90% recorded once. This CDR3 is built from 13 residues. Germline V lookup: CDR1 SEHNR, CDR2 FQNEAQ (reference sequence). V was shortened by 4 bases and J by 5 bases, with 9 bases between the two germline ends. The material sequenced was PBMCs. The gene calls are TRBV7-9 and TRBJ2-1; TRBD2 is a possible D gene (5 bases). This clonotype was obtained from a woman aged 40 to 50 in good health and CMV-seropositive. The chain's CDR3 is CASSYSGNNEQFF. Written as DNA, the CDR3 is TGTGCCAGCAGCTATTCGGGGAACAATGAGCAGTTCTTC.